Following are 14 T cell receptor beta chains from one sample sequenced in a study of blood T cell repertoires in COVID-19. Clones were read by immunoSEQ multiplex PCR, and TCRdb kept only the in-frame ones, dropping some. The table lists approximately 76,000 clones, around nine tenths of them singletons, with around 8% in the top ten. The sequencing sample was made of peripheral blood. These receptors all come from a man aged 30 to 39 with acute or convalescent COVID-19.

The rearrangement links TRBV28 to TRBJ2-7; 7 nucleotides line up with TRBD1. The CDR3 contains 20 residues. V lost 4 bases, J lost 3 bases, and 24 bases stayed unmatched. CDR1 is MDHEN and CDR2 is SYDVKM in the germline V gene. The CDR3 spells CASSSVVDRPFFQPDYEQYF. For the CDR3, the DNA is TGTGCCAGCAGTTCAGTGGTGGACAGGCCCTTTTTCCAGCCAGACTACGAGCAGTACTTC. Full variable domain (remainder filled in from reference TRBV28 and TRBJ2-7): DVKVTQSSRYLVKRTGEKVFLECVQDMDHENMFWYRQDPGLGLRLIYFSYDVKMKEKGDIPEGYSVSREKKERFSLILESASTNQTSMYLCASSSVVDRPFFQPDYEQYFGPGTRLTVT.

V and J are TRBV12-3 or TRBV12-4 and TRBJ2-7; 8 bases match TRBD1. J lost 6 bases, V lost 7 bases, and 5 bases had no gene match. The CDR3 totals 12 residues. DNA for the CDR3: TGTGCCAGCACCGGGACAGGAGTCGAGCAGTACTTC. Residues: CASTGTGVEQYF.

The genes are TRBV5-6 and TRBJ1-3; D unresolved. Deletions cut 4 bases from V and 4 bases from J, with 12 bases between. The V gene's germline CDR1 is SGHDT and CDR2 YYEEEE. The CDR3 has 14 amino acids. The DNA of the CDR3 is TGTGCCAGCAGCCGATTGGTTGCGGGAAACACCATATATTTT. Translated: CASSRLVAGNTIYF.

The CDR3 here is CATSDSRRGSTDTQYF. The DNA of the CDR3 is TGTGCCACCAGTGATAGCCGGCGAGGAAGCACAGATACGCAGTATTTT. The chain is built from TRBV24-1 and TRBJ2-3; D is uncertain. The germline CDR1 and CDR2 sequences are KGHDR and SFDVKD. V was trimmed by 3 bases and J by 0 bases, leaving 12 bases between them. The CDR3 has 16 amino acids.

The chain uses TRBV27 and TRBJ2-2, with 7 bases aligning to TRBD2. The germline V gene has CDR1 MNHEY and CDR2 SMNVEV (reference sequence). Losses at the gene ends were 3 bases for V and 6 bases for J; bases not matched to a gene: 16. This CDR3 comprises 18 residues. The CDR3 DNA is TGTGCCAGCAGTTTGTTACCGCCGGGAGGAGGGTTGGCCGGGGAGCTGTTTTTT. Protein sequence: CASSLLPPGGGLAGELFF.

The V call is TRBV29-1, the J call TRBJ1-1; tentative D call: TRBD1 (5 bases). Per germline, CDR1 SQVTM and CDR2 ANQGSEA. The CDR3 sequence is 13 residues long. V lost 4 bases to trimming and J lost 4 bases, with 13 bases between them. CDR3 sequence: CSVVRLGGTEAFF. The CDR3 DNA follows: TGCAGCGTTGTACGGCTCGGGGGCACTGAAGCTTTCTTT.

For this clone: The sample carries other DNA sequences with the same CDR3. The chain joins TRBV28 to TRBJ2-7; no reliable D call. This CDR3 spans 12 amino acids. Germline values: CDR1 MDHEN, CDR2 SYDVKM. Trimming took off 1 base at V and 3 bases at J, with 4 bases between the two ends. The CDR3 loop reads CASSLSGYEQYF. CDR3 nucleotide sequence: TGTGCCAGCAGTTTATCCGGCTACGAGCAGTACTTC.

The chain recombines TRBV16 with TRBJ2-7; TRBD2 is a possible D gene (5 bases). CDR3 length: 13 residues. V was trimmed by 2 bases and J by 6 bases, leaving 11 bases between them. Germline CDR1 and CDR2: KGHSY and FQNENV. CDR3 bases: TGTGCCAGCAGCCAAGATGGGAGTAGCGAGCAGTACTTC. Amino acid sequence: CASSQDGSSEQYF.

The V and J genes are TRBV28 and TRBJ2-7; 12 bases line up with TRBD1. Losses at the gene ends were 2 bases for V and 7 bases for J; bases not matched to a gene: 6. Germline-derived CDR1 and CDR2 are MDHEN and SYDVKM. This CDR3 contains 15 residues. This chain's CDR3 is CASSLPGQGAREQYF. The DNA for the CDR3 is TGTGCCAGCAGTTTACCGGGACAGGGGGCGCGTGAGCAGTACTTC. The full variable domain, in which reference TRBV28 and TRBJ2-7 provide the parts outside the CDR3, is DVKVTQSSRYLVKRTGEKVFLECVQDMDHENMFWYRQDPGLGLRLIYFSYDVKMKEKGDIPEGYSVSREKKERFSLILESASTNQTSMYLCASSLPGQGAREQYFGPGTRLTVT.

The chain has TRBV10-2 and TRBJ2-1; 9 bases map to TRBD2. This CDR3 region has 15 residues. The trim removed 6 bases at V and 7 bases at J, leaving 10 bases unmatched. The germline V gene encodes CDR1 WSHSY and CDR2 SAAADI. The CDR3 DNA reads as TGCGCCAGCAGGCACTTAGCGGGAGCGGGAAATGAGCAGTTCTTC. Translating gives CASRHLAGAGNEQFF.

This chain connects TRBV10-3 to TRBJ1-2; 10 bases align to TRBD1. V was clipped by 4 bases and J by 3 bases; unmatched bases: 8. The length of the CDR3 is 16 residues. CDR1 is ENHRY and CDR2 is SYGVKD in the germline V gene. The chain's CDR3 is CAISGGPGTGDYGYTF. The CDR3 DNA reads as TGTGCCATCAGTGGGGGGCCAGGGACAGGGGACTATGGCTACACCTTC.

The genes are TRBV11-2 and TRBJ2-2; unclear D gene. Germline-derived CDR1 and CDR2 are SGHAT and FQNNGV. V lost 8 bases to trimming and J lost 1 base, with 14 bases between them. The CDR3 contains 15 residues. In DNA form, the CDR3 reads TGTGCCAGCCATTCCCCTGGGCTGAACACCGGGGAGCTGTTTTTT. It specifies CASHSPGLNTGELFF.

The rearrangement uses TRBV12-3 or TRBV12-4 and TRBJ1-1; 7 bases agree with TRBD1. This CDR3 is 12 amino acids long. Trimming took 6 bases from V and 7 from J; bases not matched to a gene: 5. CDR3 nucleotide sequence: TGTGCCAGCAGCCAAGGACAGGTTGAAGCTTTCTTT. Translated, it gives CASSQGQVEAFF.

This chain uses TRBV5-1 with TRBJ2-7, with 7 bases fitting TRBD2. This CDR3 region has 15 residues. The germline V gene has CDR1 SGHRS and CDR2 YFSETQ. V dropped 0 bases and J dropped 1; count of bases not matched to a gene: 4. The CDR3 DNA sequence: TGCGCCAGCAGCTTGGAGGGACTACGATCCTACGAGCAGTACTTC. Encoded protein: CASSLEGLRSYEQYF.